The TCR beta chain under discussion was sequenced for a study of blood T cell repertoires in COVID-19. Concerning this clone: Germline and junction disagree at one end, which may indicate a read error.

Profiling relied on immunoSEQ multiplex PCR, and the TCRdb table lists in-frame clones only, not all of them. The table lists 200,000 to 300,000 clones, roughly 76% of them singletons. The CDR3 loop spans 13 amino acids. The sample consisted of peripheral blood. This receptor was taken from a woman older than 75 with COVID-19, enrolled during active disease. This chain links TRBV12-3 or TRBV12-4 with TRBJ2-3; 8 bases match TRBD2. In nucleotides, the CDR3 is TGTGCCAGCATTACCTTAGGGGTAGCGGGGCGTCATTTT. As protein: CASITLGVAGRHF.